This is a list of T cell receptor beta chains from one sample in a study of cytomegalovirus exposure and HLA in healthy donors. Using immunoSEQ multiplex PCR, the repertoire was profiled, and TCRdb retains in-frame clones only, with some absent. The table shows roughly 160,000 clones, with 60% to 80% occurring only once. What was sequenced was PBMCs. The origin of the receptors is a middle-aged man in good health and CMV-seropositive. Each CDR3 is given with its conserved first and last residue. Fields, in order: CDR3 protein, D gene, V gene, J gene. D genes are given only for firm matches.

CASSDAGGVYGYTF	-	TRBV4-1	TRBJ1-2
CASSYRRQGIEKLFF	TRBD1	TRBV6-5	TRBJ1-4
CASSLQGTGTGELFF	TRBD1	TRBV5-1	TRBJ2-2
CATSSQLGRKNEQYF	-	TRBV15	TRBJ2-7
CASSLDTGRNEKLFF	-	TRBV11-2	TRBJ1-4
CASRGTGSYEQYF	TRBD1	TRBV27	TRBJ2-7
CASSGGVAGGYEQYF	TRBD2	TRBV9	TRBJ2-7
CASSRVDEKLFF	-	TRBV7-9	TRBJ1-4
CASTTYSNQPQHF	-	TRBV2	TRBJ1-5
CASSLRTSGQPQHF	-	TRBV19	TRBJ1-5